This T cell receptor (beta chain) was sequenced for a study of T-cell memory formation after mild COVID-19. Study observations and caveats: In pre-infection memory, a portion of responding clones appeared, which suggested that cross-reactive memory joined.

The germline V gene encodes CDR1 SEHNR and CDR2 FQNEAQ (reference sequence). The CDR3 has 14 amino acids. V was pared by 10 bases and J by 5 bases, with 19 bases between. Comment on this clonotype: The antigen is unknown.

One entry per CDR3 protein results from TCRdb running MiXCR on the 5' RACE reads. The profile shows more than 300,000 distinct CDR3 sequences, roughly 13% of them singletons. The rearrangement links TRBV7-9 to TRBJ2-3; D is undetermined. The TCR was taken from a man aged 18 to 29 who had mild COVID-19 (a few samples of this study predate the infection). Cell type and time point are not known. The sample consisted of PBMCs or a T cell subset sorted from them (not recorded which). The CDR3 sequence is CATITAEPLDTQYF. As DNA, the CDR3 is TGTGCCACCATCACGGCCGAACCATTAGATACGCAGTATTTT. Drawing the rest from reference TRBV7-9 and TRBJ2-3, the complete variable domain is DTGVSQNPRHKITKRGQNVTFRCDPISEHNRLYWYRQTLGQGPEFLTYFQNEAQLEKSRLLSDRFSAERPKGSFSTLEIQRTEQGDSAMYLCATITAEPLDTQYFGPGTRLTVL.